This T cell receptor beta chain was sequenced for a study of kidney transplant recipient with SARS-CoV-2 infection. TCRdb called the reads again in MiXCR, with one record for every CDR3 protein. The sample contains about 250,000 distinct CDR3 sequences, under 30% of which appear only once. CDR3 length: 17 amino acids. V shed 5 bases and J shed 4 bases, with 23 bases lying between them. CDR1 is SGHAT and CDR2 is FQDESV in the germline V gene (reference sequence). This clonotype has ten or more counts. The sequence derives from a male patient in his thirties who had COVID-19 and was a kidney transplant recipient. The T cells may come from the graft donor. The chain carries TRBV11-1 and TRBJ1-2, with unresolved D. The source material was a blood sample, sampled at baseline and on roughly day 120 from a kidney transplant recipient. The CDR3: CASSQGNKAGKTYGYTF. The CDR3 DNA is TGTGCCAGCAGCCAAGGAAATAAGGCTGGAAAGACCTATGGCTACACCTTC.